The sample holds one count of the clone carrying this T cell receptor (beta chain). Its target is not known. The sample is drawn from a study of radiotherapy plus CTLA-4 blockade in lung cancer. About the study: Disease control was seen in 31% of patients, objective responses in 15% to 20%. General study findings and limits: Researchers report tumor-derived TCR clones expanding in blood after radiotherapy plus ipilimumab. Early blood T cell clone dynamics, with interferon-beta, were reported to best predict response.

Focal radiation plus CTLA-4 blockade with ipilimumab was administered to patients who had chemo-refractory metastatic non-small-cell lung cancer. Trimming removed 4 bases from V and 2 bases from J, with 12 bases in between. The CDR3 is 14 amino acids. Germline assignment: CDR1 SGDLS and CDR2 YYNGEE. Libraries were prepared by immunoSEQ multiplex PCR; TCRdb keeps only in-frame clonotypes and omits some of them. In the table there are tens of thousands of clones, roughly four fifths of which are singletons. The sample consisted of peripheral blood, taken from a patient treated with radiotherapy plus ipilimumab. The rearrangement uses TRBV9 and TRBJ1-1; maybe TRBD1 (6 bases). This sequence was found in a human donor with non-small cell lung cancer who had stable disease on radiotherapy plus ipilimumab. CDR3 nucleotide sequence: TGTGCCAGCAGCCCCCGGACAGTTAACACTGAAGCTTTCTTT. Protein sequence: CASSPRTVNTEAFF. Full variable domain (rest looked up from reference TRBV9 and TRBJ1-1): DSGVTQTPKHLITATGQRVTLRCSPRSGDLSVYWYQQSLDQGLQFLIQYYNGEERAKGNILERFSAQQFPDLHSELNLSSLELGDSALYFCASSPRTVNTEAFFGQGTRLTVV.